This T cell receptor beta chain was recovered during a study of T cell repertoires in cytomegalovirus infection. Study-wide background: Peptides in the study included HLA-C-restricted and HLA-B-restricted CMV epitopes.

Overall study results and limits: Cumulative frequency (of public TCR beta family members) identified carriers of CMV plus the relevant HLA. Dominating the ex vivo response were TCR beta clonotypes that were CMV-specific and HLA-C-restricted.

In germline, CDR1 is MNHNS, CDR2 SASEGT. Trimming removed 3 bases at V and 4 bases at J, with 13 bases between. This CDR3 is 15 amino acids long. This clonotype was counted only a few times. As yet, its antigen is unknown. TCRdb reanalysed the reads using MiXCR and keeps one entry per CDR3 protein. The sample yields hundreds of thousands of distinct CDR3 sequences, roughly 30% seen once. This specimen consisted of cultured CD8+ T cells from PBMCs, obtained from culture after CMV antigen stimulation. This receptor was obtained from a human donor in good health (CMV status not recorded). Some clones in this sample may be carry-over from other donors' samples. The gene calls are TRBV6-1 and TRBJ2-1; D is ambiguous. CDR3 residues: CASSEDGEEYNEQFF. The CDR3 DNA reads TGTGCCAGCAGTGAGGACGGAGAAGAGTACAATGAGCAGTTCTTC.